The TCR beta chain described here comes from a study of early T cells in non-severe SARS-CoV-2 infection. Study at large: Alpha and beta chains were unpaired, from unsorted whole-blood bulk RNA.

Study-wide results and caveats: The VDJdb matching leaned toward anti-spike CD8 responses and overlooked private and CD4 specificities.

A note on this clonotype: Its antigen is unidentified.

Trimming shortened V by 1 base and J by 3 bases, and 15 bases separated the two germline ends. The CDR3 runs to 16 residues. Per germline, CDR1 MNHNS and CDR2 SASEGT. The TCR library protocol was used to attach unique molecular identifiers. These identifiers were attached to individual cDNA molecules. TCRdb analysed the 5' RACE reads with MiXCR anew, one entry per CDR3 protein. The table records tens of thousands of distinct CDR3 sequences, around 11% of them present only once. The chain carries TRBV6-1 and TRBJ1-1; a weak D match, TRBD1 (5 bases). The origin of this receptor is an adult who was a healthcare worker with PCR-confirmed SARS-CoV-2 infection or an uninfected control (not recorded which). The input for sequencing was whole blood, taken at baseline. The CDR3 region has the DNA TGTGCCAGCAGTGAAGGAACAGGTCTTTTATACACTGAAGCTTTCTTT. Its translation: CASSEGTGLLYTEAFF.